Reported below is one T cell receptor (beta chain). The antigen remains undetermined. The data were obtained in a study of identical twins. Overall study results and limits: Monozygotic twins shared more out-of-frame TCR alpha than recombination models predicted.

CDR3 size: 13 residues. Trimming at V came to 4 bases and at J to 1 base, leaving 3 bases not matched to a gene. Per germline, CDR1 DFQATT and CDR2 SNEGSKA (reference sequence). After template switching added a universal primer site, the resulting cDNA carried unique molecular identifiers. A single record per CDR3 protein comes from TCRdb applying MiXCR to the 5' RACE reads. The sample has 600,000 to 800,000 distinct CDR3 sequences; about 20% are singletons. The same sample was also studied in work on T cells expressing NK-cell markers.

This TCR derives from a woman in her late teens or twenties in good health. The V and J genes are TRBV20-1 and TRBJ2-5; 7 nucleotides align to TRBD2. Sequencing was carried out using PBMCs. For the CDR3, the DNA is TGCAGTGCTACCAAGCGGGGCCAAGAGACCCAGTACTTC. Translating it yields CSATKRGQETQYF.